The entry below gives a single T cell receptor (beta chain) sequence along with its context. The target antigen is unknown. The cohort excluded patients with autoimmune disease history or systemic immunosuppression. V shed 6 bases, J shed 8 bases, and the junction held 8 bases outside the gene matches. The germline V gene encodes CDR1 MNHEY and CDR2 SMNVEV (reference sequence). The CDR3 is 15 amino acids. The data originate from a study of OX40 agonist ivuxolimab in advanced cancers. Study as a whole: An agonistic anti-OX40 (CD134) antibody, ivuxolimab, was used to treat the patients.

Clones were sequenced by immunoSEQ multiplex PCR, and TCRdb holds only the in-frame ones, with some missing. Of 55,000 to 75,000 clones listed, 80% to 90% are singletons. Study conclusions and caveats: Some nonresponders likewise displayed low normalized T-cell clonal expansion.

The rearrangement links TRBV27 to TRBJ1-6; 9 positions match TRBD1. The TCR was taken from an adult with an advanced solid tumor such as melanoma, head and neck, liver or kidney cancer. Here the sequenced sample was CD4+ or CD8+ T cells sorted from blood, taken in a trial of the OX40 agonist ivuxolimab. CDR3 sequence (DNA): TGTGCCAGCAGAGATGACAGGGGGTACGATTCACCCCTCCACTTT. Amino acids: CASRDDRGYDSPLHF.